The sample holds a few counts of the clone carrying this T cell receptor (beta chain). These data belong to a study of control samples from healthy donors and cancer patients. Sequenced by immunoSEQ multiplex PCR; TCRdb stores in-frame clones only, minus some. The data contain around 41,000 clones, around 83% of them singletons. Germline V gene lookup returns CDR1 LGHNA and CDR2 YNFKEQ. The CDR3 contains 16 residues. The V and J ends lost 0 bases and 0 bases respectively, with 12 bases between them. This receptor was identified in a woman in her sixties or seventies with lung cancer. The J gene is TRBJ2-7, the V gene TRBV4-2; D tentatively fits TRBD1 or TRBD2 (5 bases each). Sequencing was done on a sample of PBMCs. The CDR3 protein is CASSQEGWGNSYEQYF. CDR3 DNA: TGTGCCAGCAGCCAAGAAGGGTGGGGGAACTCCTACGAGCAGTACTTC.